In its sample, the clone carrying this T cell receptor beta chain was seen many times. Its target is unknown. This CDR3 spans 22 amino acids. This sample was included in a study of beta chain features in type 1 diabetes. Findings and limits, study-wide: PCR might show a preference for shorter templates, equally across patients and controls. A pattern of fewer insertions and more deletions at VDJ junctions was seen in type 1 diabetes patients. Patients with Type 1 diabetes showed moderately but significantly shorter TCRB CDR3s in all four CD4+ subsets.

Isolated RNA was reverse transcribed in full, so expressed TCRB transcripts were sequenced. The protocol was immunoSEQ multiplex PCR, while the TCRdb copy is restricted to in-frame clones and leaves out a portion. Of over 300,000 clones in the sample, about a tenth were seen once. Populations obtained by sorting all exceeded 95% purity. The clonotype originates from a man aged 25-45 years with type 1 diabetes. The gene calls are TRBV21-1 and TRBJ2-6. TRBV21-1 is tagged as a pseudogene. Sequencing used central memory CD4+ T cells from blood. The CDR3 nucleotides are TGTGCCAGCAGCAAAGCGCTTTACAACGGTAGGGATTTTCACTCTGGGGCCAACGTCCTGACTTTC. Its translation: CASSKALYNGRDFHSGANVLTF.